This T cell receptor beta chain derives from a study of T cells in Graves' hyperthyroidism and ophthalmopathy. This clonotype was counted ten times or more. Its antigen is still unknown. Regarding the study as a whole: Separating ophthalmopathy from stable hyperthyroidism was achieved by a 13 V-J model. The blood repertoire included most of the expanded thyroid clonotypes above 0.001.

Amplification targeted TCR beta CDR3 regions from RNA transcripts. The TCR CDR3 first-round RT-PCR relied on the HTBI primer set. TCRdb re-called the multiplex PCR reads with MiXCR, one entry per CDR3 protein. The data show hundreds of thousands of distinct CDR3 sequences, with roughly 15% seen just once and 17% held by the top ten. Exclusion of a patient resulted from uncontrolled infection, other autoimmune disease, pregnancy or lactation. Used for diagnoses were clinical symptoms, serum thyroxine and TRAb, thyroid ultrasound and orbital computed tomography. The CDR3 length is 13 residues. The germline V gene encodes CDR1 SNHLY and CDR2 FYNNEI. Trimming cost V 4 bases and J 6 bases, with 10 bases left between them.

This sequence originates from a woman in her late teens or twenties with Graves' ophthalmopathy. The V and J genes are TRBV2 and TRBJ2-1; D remains unclear. The sequencing input was blood. The CDR3 protein is CASSVGAANEQFF. In DNA, the CDR3 is TGTGCCAGCAGTGTAGGAGCCGCCAATGAGCAGTTCTTC.